This entry lists 21 T cell receptor beta chains sequenced from one sample in a study of identical twins (dated by TCRdb to 2016 to 2017). Libraries were made using 5' RACE. Sequencer: Illumina HiSeq 2000. TCRdb reprocessing: public reads trimmed at Q25 with fastp, clones called with MiXCR, in-frame beta chains kept. Here each entry gathers all rows of one CDR3 protein and keeps the most common genes and DNA. Recorded for this sample are 500,000 to 650,000 distinct CDR3 sequences; just over 7% of them occurred a single time. The ten largest clones add up to about 1.6% of the sample. The same sample was also used in a study of yellow fever vaccine responses in identical twins.

The source material was PBMCs. These TCRs come from a woman aged 18-29 years in good health.

This clonotype was seen at least ten times. The chain combines TRBV27 with TRBJ2-6; D is uncertain. Germline CDR1 MNHEY, CDR2 SMNVEV (reference sequence). The V end lost 5 bases, the J end lost 0 bases, and 5 bases lay between the germline ends. This CDR3 contains 14 residues. The CDR3 DNA sequence: TGTGCCAGCAGTCCTTTCTCTGGGGCCAACGTCCTGACTTTC. Translation gives CASSPFSGANVLTF. Filled out from reference TRBV27 and TRBJ2-6, the complete variable domain reads EAQVTQNPRYLITVTGKKLTVTCSQNMNHEYMSWYRQDPGLGLRQIYYSMNVEVTDKGDVPEGYKVSRKEKRNFPLILESPSPNQTSLYFCASSPFSGANVLTFGAGSRLTVL.

There are a few counts of this clonotype. The chain couples TRBV6-1 to TRBJ2-2; D is possibly TRBD1 or TRBD2 (6 bases each). V lost 8 bases and J 5 bases, leaving 21 bases between the germline ends. CDR3 length equals 16 residues. Germline-derived CDR1 and CDR2 are MNHNS and SASEGT. The CDR3 sequence is CASGWRGGLETGELFF. CDR3 sequence (DNA): TGTGCCAGCGGCTGGAGAGGGGGGCTAGAGACCGGGGAGCTGTTTTTT.

This clonotype occurred a few times. The chain links TRBV12-3 or TRBV12-4 to TRBJ2-2, with 11 bases identical to TRBD2. Trimming took 10 bases from V and 4 from J; bases not matched to a gene: 5. This CDR3 is 14 amino acids long. CDR3 protein: CAILAGVFTGELFF. The DNA of the CDR3 is TGTGCCATACTAGCGGGAGTGTTCACCGGGGAGCTGTTTTTT.

This clonotype occurred many times. The chain recombines TRBV20-1 with TRBJ1-5, with D hard to call. Trimming removed 0 bases at V and 4 bases at J, with 13 bases between. There are 15 residues in the CDR3. The germline gives CDR1 DFQATT, CDR2 SNEGSKA (reference sequence). CDR3 amino acids: CSARESGADNQPQHF. For the CDR3, the DNA is TGCAGTGCTAGAGAGTCTGGTGCAGATAATCAGCCCCAGCATTTT.

In this sample, this clonotype turned up many times. The chain is built from TRBV12-3 or TRBV12-4 and TRBJ2-1; 7 nucleotides line up with TRBD2. This CDR3 has 13 residues. The ends lost 5 bases at V and 7 bases at J; junction bases unmatched: 5. Here the CDR3 reads CASSPRAGNEQFF. The CDR3 region has the DNA TGTGCCAGCAGTCCCCGAGCGGGGAATGAGCAGTTCTTC.

This clonotype has only a few counts. The V call is TRBV20-1, the J call TRBJ2-2; D remains ambiguous. In germline, CDR1 is DFQATT, CDR2 SNEGSKA (reference sequence). V lost 1 base and J lost 2, with 8 bases in between. This CDR3 comprises 14 residues. For the CDR3, the DNA is TGCAGTGCTAGAGTCTACAGCAACACCGGGGAGCTGTTTTTT. It codes for CSARVYSNTGELFF.

The genes are TRBV4-1 and TRBJ1-1; D is unresolved. V was cut by 8 bases and J by 1 base, with 5 bases left in between. Germline V gives CDR1 MGHRA, CDR2 YSYEKL. The CDR3 length is 11 residues. The CDR3 is CASLQNTEAFF. CDR3 nucleotides: TGCGCCAGCCTACAGAACACTGAAGCTTTCTTT.

The J gene is TRBJ2-5, the V gene TRBV12-3 or TRBV12-4; TRBD1 aligns across 11 bases. The J segment lost 7 bases and the V segment lost 4 bases, leaving 17 bases of the junction unmatched. The CDR3 spans 18 residues. The DNA for the CDR3 is TGTGCCAGCAGTTCCACTCACCGGGACAGGGGGACGCACGGGACCCAGTACTTC. Protein sequence: CASSSTHRDRGTHGTQYF.

The chain combines TRBV12-3 or TRBV12-4 with TRBJ2-1, with 8 positions matching TRBD2. The CDR3 has 11 amino acids. Unmatched junction bases numbered 3, after V lost 7 bases and J lost 10 bases. CDR3 region: CASTRTSEQFF. CDR3 in DNA: TGTGCCAGCACCAGGACTAGCGAGCAGTTCTTC.

This clonotype was seen many times. The chain is built from TRBV11-1 and TRBJ2-1; D is uncertain. Trimming cost V 1 base and J 5 bases, with 21 bases left between them. CDR3 length: 18 residues. Germline V CDR1 and CDR2: SGHAT, FQDESV (reference sequence). The CDR3 nucleotides read TGTGCCAGCAGCTTAGTATATTTAGGCTCAATAGGCCACAATGAGCAGTTCTTC. Protein: CASSLVYLGSIGHNEQFF.

This chain links TRBV10-3 with TRBJ1-4, with TRBD1 matching 7 bases. Germline CDR1 reads ENHRY; CDR2 reads SYGVKD. The CDR3 length is 16 residues. Germline trimming cut 2 bases from V and 5 bases from J; bases unmatched to any gene: 8. The CDR3 here is CAISERIGTENEKLFF. The CDR3 bases are TGTGCCATCAGTGAGCGCATCGGGACAGAGAATGAAAAACTGTTTTTT.

This clonotype turned up a few times. This chain links TRBV5-1 with TRBJ2-2; maybe TRBD1 (6 bases). V lost 6 bases, J lost 2 bases, and 14 bases lay in between. The V gene's germline CDR1 is SGHRS and CDR2 YFSETQ. This CDR3 contains 15 residues. The CDR3 loop is CASTNGQYNTGELFF. The DNA for the CDR3 is TGCGCCAGCACCAACGGACAGTATAACACCGGGGAGCTGTTTTTT.

Many counts were recorded for this clonotype. The chain couples TRBV7-9 to TRBJ1-1, with D possibly being TRBD1 (5 bases). Trimming removed 6 bases at V and 6 bases at J, with 23 bases between. The CDR3 totals 16 residues. Germline values: CDR1 SEHNR, CDR2 FQNEAQ (reference sequence). In DNA, the CDR3 is TGTGCCAGCAGACCATCAGCCTGGGGGTTTGAAGCTGAAGCTTTCTTT. The encoded protein is CASRPSAWGFEAEAFF.

Only a few counts were recorded for this clonotype. This chain uses TRBV10-3 with TRBJ2-2; TRBD2 agrees at 7 bases. V lost 3 bases and J lost 1; bases outside the gene matches: 5. Germline loops: CDR1 ENHRY, CDR2 SYGVKD. The CDR3 has 16 amino acids. The DNA of the CDR3 is TGTGCCATCAGTGATCTCGGGGGGAGGAACACCGGGGAGCTGTTTTTT. Protein product: CAISDLGGRNTGELFF.

This rearrangement joins TRBV2 to TRBJ2-5; D ambiguous. V gave up 10 bases and J gave up 2 bases, with 20 bases separating them. Per germline, CDR1 SNHLY and CDR2 FYNNEI. The CDR3 covers 15 residues. CDR3 sequence (DNA): TGTGCCACCAGCGAGGAAAAGCTAACTCAAGAGACCCAGTACTTC. It yields the protein CATSEEKLTQETQYF.

This clonotype appeared many times. The J gene is TRBJ2-7, the V gene TRBV20-1; 7 bases are shared with TRBD2. The CDR3 runs 13 residues. With V trimmed by 0 bases and J by 1 base, 0 bases remained unmatched. The germline V gene has CDR1 DFQATT and CDR2 SNEGSKA (reference sequence). This chain's CDR3 is CSAREGLSYEQYF. The CDR3 DNA is TGCAGTGCTAGAGAGGGACTATCCTACGAGCAGTACTTC.

This clonotype has more than one count but fewer than ten. The genes are TRBV5-6 and TRBJ1-4; no firm D call. V lost 4 bases, J lost 10 bases, and 11 bases lay in between. Germline assignment: CDR1 SGHDT and CDR2 YYEEEE. This CDR3 is 12 amino acids long. The CDR3 region has the DNA TGTGCCAGCAGCCCGTGGGGAGGAAAACTGTTTTTT. This codes for CASSPWGGKLFF.

This clonotype occurred many times. This chain joins TRBV15 and TRBJ2-1, with D possibly called TRBD1 or TRBD2 (6 bases each). The length of the CDR3 is 16 residues. Germline V gives CDR1 LNHNV, CDR2 YYDKDF (reference sequence). V was trimmed by 0 bases and J by 7 bases, leaving 16 bases between them. The CDR3 nucleotides read TGTGCCACCAGCAGAGAAGGGGGGCAAGCTAGGAATGAGCAGTTCTTC. Translated, it gives CATSREGGQARNEQFF.

This clonotype was counted ten times or more. The V and J genes are TRBV4-1 and TRBJ2-7; D possibly corresponds to TRBD1 (6 bases). CDR1 and CDR2 from the germline V gene are MGHRA and YSYEKL. With 0 bases removed from V and 1 base from J, the gap between germline ends came to 10 bases. The CDR3 totals 15 residues. The CDR3 sequence: CASSQEFTGSYEQYF. The CDR3 bases are TGCGCCAGCAGCCAAGAATTCACAGGGTCCTACGAGCAGTACTTC.

Remarks on this clonotype: This may come from a read error, since a much larger clone is one base off. The chain links TRBV3-1 to TRBJ2-7; no clear D. Germline assignment: CDR1 LGHDT and CDR2 YNNKEL (reference sequence). This CDR3 is 14 amino acids long. Written as DNA, the CDR3 is TGTGCCAGCAGCCAAGACCGCGGCCTCTACAAGCAGTACTTC. It specifies CASSQDRGLYKQYF.

This clonotype was observed at least ten times. The chain has TRBV12-3 or TRBV12-4 and TRBJ1-5; D gene ambiguous. The length of the CDR3 is 13 residues. V was cut by 6 bases and J by 4 bases, with 10 bases left in between. The CDR3 DNA sequence: TGTGCCAGCAGACGAGATACAAATCAGCCCCAGCATTTT. It encodes CASRRDTNQPQHF.